The rows below give T cell receptor beta chains drawn from one sample of a study of blood T cell repertoires in COVID-19. Generated by immunoSEQ multiplex PCR, the TCRdb table keeps only in-frame clones and is missing some. The sample yields over 400,000 clones, 80% to 90% seen once. The source material was peripheral blood. These receptors came from a human donor in a cohort sampled during active COVID-19. Both conserved end residues are part of each CDR3.

j_call,v_call,cdr3_aa
TRBJ2-1,TRBV30,CAWSGGTSGRWGNEQFF
TRBJ1-2,TRBV7-9,CASSSSGTGIGKFYGYTF
TRBJ1-3,TRBV7-2,CASSSDRDSGNTIYF
TRBJ1-6,TRBV7-6,CASSLRADGSPLHF
TRBJ2-3,TRBV5-1,CASSLQGSTDTQYF
TRBJ2-5,TRBV27,CASSLLSTSGSLGETQYF
TRBJ2-1,TRBV6-5,CASSYAAGRHNEQFF
TRBJ1-5,TRBV19,CASSIPLFGQGVDQPQHF
TRBJ2-3,TRBV9,CASSPRPGPDTQYF
TRBJ1-2,TRBV28,CASKRDRANYGYTF
TRBJ1-5,TRBV19,CASGTGGNQPQHF
TRBJ2-1,TRBV3-1/TRBV3-2,CASSPRQGPNNEQFF
TRBJ1-2,TRBV10-1,CASSEAGKNYGYTF
TRBJ1-3,TRBV27,CASSSTGVSGNTIYF
TRBJ2-5,TRBV5-4,CASAFQTGDGGKTQYF
TRBJ2-1,TRBV18,CASSLAGMDNEQFF
TRBJ1-2,TRBV14,CASSRGQGRGYTF
TRBJ2-7,TRBV3-1/TRBV3-2,CASSHLAGGPGEQYF
TRBJ1-4,TRBV27,CASTAMAATNEKLFF
TRBJ1-2,TRBV6-6,CASRGTGGNYGYTF
TRBJ2-3,TRBV5-1,CASSPTGPTDTQYF
TRBJ1-5,TRBV3-1/TRBV3-2,CASSPDRGYQPQHF
TRBJ1-1,TRBV6-5,CASSYSRGKDTEAFF
TRBJ2-1,TRBV19,CASSARDRYNEQFF
TRBJ2-2,TRBV7-9,CASSLDSTGELFF
TRBJ1-5,TRBV7-2,CASSLGGGNQPQHF
TRBJ2-1,TRBV9,CASSQLEGEQFF
TRBJ1-3,TRBV5-1,CATSPGGSGNTIYF
TRBJ1-1,TRBV24-1,CATSDKGARTEAFF